This T cell receptor beta chain emerged from a study of blood T cells in healthy people across ages. Whole-study findings and limits: The lack of PBMC sorting stopped any conclusive naive versus antigen-experienced comparison. Diversity figures based on one million T cells were deemed too low.

As concerns this clonotype: Its antigen is undetermined.

A second 7 to 11 cycle PCR used barcoded and J-beta primers. Every molecule of cDNA carried a tag from a template-switch adaptor with 12 random nucleotides. TCRdb itself ran the 5' RACE reads through MiXCR, one entry per CDR3 protein. The data show roughly 700,000 distinct CDR3 sequences, approximately 25% seen once. The CDR3 sequence is 17 residues long. Trimming at V came to 0 bases and at J to 0 bases, leaving 7 bases not matched to a gene. CDR1 and CDR2 from the germline V gene are SGHTA and FQGNSA. The sample also formed part of further work on T cells of mothers and their children.

The rearrangement uses TRBV7-2 and TRBJ2-5, with 7 bases that match TRBD1. This receptor was identified in a boy between 10 and 17 years old in good health. The sequenced sample consisted of blood. CDR3: CASSLARGPGNQETQYF. The CDR3 DNA reads as TGTGCCAGCAGCTTAGCGAGGGGGCCAGGAAACCAAGAGACCCAGTACTTC.